This T cell receptor beta chain was sequenced for a study of T cell repertoires in cytomegalovirus infection. CDR3 length: 11 residues. The ends were cut back, 6 bases at V and 7 bases at J, with 10 bases in the middle. Germline lookup yields CDR1 MNHNY and CDR2 SVGAGI (reference sequence). There are a few counts of this clonotype. One entry per CDR3 protein results from TCRdb running MiXCR on the reads. The repertoire holds fewer than 550,000 distinct CDR3 sequences, 31% seen once, with roughly an eighth in the top ten. J is TRBJ2-7 and V is TRBV6-6, with D unclear. What was sequenced was PBMCs. The origin of this receptor is a human donor in good health (CMV status not recorded). Some clones in this sample may be carry-over from other donors' samples. CDR3 bases: TGTGCCAGCAGCCCACATGTTGAGCAGTACTTC. Its protein is CASSPHVEQYF.